These T cell receptor beta chains were read from a single sample in a study of cytomegalovirus exposure and HLA in healthy donors. Clones were sequenced by immunoSEQ multiplex PCR, and TCRdb holds only the in-frame ones, with some missing. Of roughly 100,000 clones in the sample, nearly 80% were seen once. Sequencing was carried out using PBMCs. These receptors were taken from a man between 25 and 39 years old in good health and CMV-seronegative. Each CDR3 is given with its conserved first and last residue. Fields, in order: V gene, CDR3 protein.

V: TRBV18; CDR3: CASSPTGTRGSYEQYF
V: TRBV15; CDR3: CAARRAFRTALNQPQHF
V: TRBV9; CDR3: CASSGSSEAFF
V: TRBV19; CDR3: CASRPGENTEAFF
V: TRBV6-1; CDR3: CASSATQSGNTIYF
V: TRBV5-1; CDR3: CASSPGTFSSGNTIYF
V: TRBV4-3; CDR3: CASSRRRTGITEAFF
V: TRBV4-3; CDR3: CASSQEAPPREVPDTQYF
V: TRBV10-3; CDR3: CAIMTVSYEQYF
V: TRBV6-1; CDR3: CASYKAGPDTEAFF
V: TRBV5-4; CDR3: CASSLLEGQETQYF
V: TRBV7-2; CDR3: CASSLGQGAGGYTF
V: TRBV30; CDR3: CAWNMEGNYGYTF
V: TRBV5-1; CDR3: CASSRPEAGRGNEKLFF
V: TRBV4-3; CDR3: CASSQEGTGVGAEAFF
V: TRBV5-1; CDR3: CASSWGQGFGNTIYF
V: TRBV2; CDR3: CASMESSGNTIYF
V: TRBV5-1; CDR3: CASSLGRQGARFHEQYF
V: TRBV27; CDR3: CASSFVRGDTQYF
V: TRBV7-2; CDR3: CASSLSQGQAFF
V: TRBV18; CDR3: CASRTGTVDGAFF
V: TRBV15; CDR3: CATSTRTGLETEAFF
V: TRBV4-3; CDR3: CASSQEGGLAGEQFF
V: TRBV19; CDR3: CASSPGTDYEQYF
V: TRBV6-5; CDR3: CASSYFGQGGETQYF
V: TRBV7-9; CDR3: CASSSLGGEQYF
V: TRBV28; CDR3: CASSPGTGRKRRSGNTIYF
V: TRBV7-9; CDR3: CASSLGQMNTEAFF
V: TRBV7-9; CDR3: CASSLGQGYEKLFF
V: TRBV6-6; CDR3: CASSLNEQFF
V: TRBV28; CDR3: CASSLSGGTGELFF
V: TRBV10-2; CDR3: CASRDFYGYTF
V: TRBV11-2; CDR3: CASSLTRQGRGEKLFF
V: TRBV7-9; CDR3: CASSPGAGYTDTQYF
V: TRBV4-3; CDR3: CASSPSTKTREGEKLFF
V: TRBV13; CDR3: CASSSIRGRGMNTEAFF
V: TRBV28; CDR3: CASSFGSGKNTDTQYF
V: TRBV10-3; CDR3: CAISVDRVQETQYF
V: TRBV27; CDR3: CASSLSAAGAGHEQFF
V: TRBV5-6; CDR3: CASRPGQVYNSPLHF
V: TRBV10-2; CDR3: CASRPGLAGGSYEQYF
V: TRBV9; CDR3: CASSKGQGGVDTEAFF
V: TRBV7-2; CDR3: CASSLAGIGAGQGPLGIF
V: TRBV19; CDR3: CASSIGEGLHYEQYF
V: TRBV6-1; CDR3: CASLKDRAFNQPQHF
V: TRBV7-2; CDR3: CASRGDSSYEQYF
V: TRBV9; CDR3: CASSVQSGKNYEQYF
V: TRBV5-6; CDR3: CASSGGTGRDQPQHF